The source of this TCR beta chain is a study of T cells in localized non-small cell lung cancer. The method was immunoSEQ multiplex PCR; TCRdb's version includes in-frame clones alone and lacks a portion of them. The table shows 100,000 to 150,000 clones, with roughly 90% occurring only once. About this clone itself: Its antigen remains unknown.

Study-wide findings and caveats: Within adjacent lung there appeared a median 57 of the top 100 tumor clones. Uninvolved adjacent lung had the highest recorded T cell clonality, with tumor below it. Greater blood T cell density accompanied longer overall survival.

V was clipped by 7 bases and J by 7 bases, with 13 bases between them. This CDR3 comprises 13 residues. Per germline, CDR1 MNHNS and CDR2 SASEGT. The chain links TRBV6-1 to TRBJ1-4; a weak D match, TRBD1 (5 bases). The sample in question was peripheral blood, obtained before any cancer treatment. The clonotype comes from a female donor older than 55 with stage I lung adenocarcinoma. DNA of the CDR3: TGTGCCAGCATAGCAGGGTTACGTGAAAAACTGTTTTTT. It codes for CASIAGLREKLFF.